These T cell receptor beta chains were read from a single sample in a study of cytomegalovirus exposure and HLA in healthy donors. Here immunoSEQ multiplex PCR was the method, and the copy in TCRdb shows in-frame clones only, minus some. This table holds about 150,000 clones, roughly 9.7% found once. Input material: PBMCs. The receptors were gathered from a man in his fifties or sixties in good health and CMV-seronegative. Both conserved end residues are part of each CDR3. Fields, in order: J gene, clone size, D gene, V gene, CDR3 protein, CDR3 DNA. D genes are given only for firm matches. Part of the rows lack a size; the others show once, few, many or a class for expanded clones.

TRBJ1-3 NA NA TRBV30 CAWSVRGSGNTIYF TGTGCCTGGAGTGTACGAGGGTCGGGAAACACCATATATTTT
TRBJ1-2 NA NA TRBV30 CAWSEYDRSQSYTF TGTGCCTGGAGCGAATACGACAGATCCCAAAGCTACACCTTC
TRBJ2-1 few TRBD2 TRBV7-2 CASSLGGYAGGYEQFF TGTGCCAGCAGCTTAGGAGGATACGCGGGAGGGTATGAGCAGTTCTTC
TRBJ2-3 few TRBD1 TRBV10-3 CAIRPGQGATDTQYF TGTGCCATCAGACCGGGACAGGGGGCCACAGATACGCAGTATTTT
TRBJ1-5 few TRBD1 TRBV11-2 CASSQLRGKNQPQHF TGTGCCAGCAGCCAACTCAGGGGGAAGAATCAGCCCCAGCATTTT
TRBJ1-3 NA TRBD1 TRBV10-3 CAISESGTGSGNTIYF TGTGCCATCAGTGAGTCGGGGACAGGTTCTGGAAACACCATATATTTT
TRBJ1-2 few TRBD1 TRBV6-1 CASSGQDRVVNYGYTF TGTGCCAGCAGTGGCCAAGACAGGGTCGTCAACTATGGCTACACCTTC
TRBJ1-5 few TRBD1 TRBV6-1 CASSPGTDSNQPQHF TGTGCCAGCAGTCCCGGGACAGATAGCAATCAGCCCCAGCATTTT
TRBJ1-6 few TRBD1 TRBV19 CASSIPGTGSSPLHF TGTGCCAGTAGTATACCAGGGACAGGGAGTTCACCCCTCCACTTT
TRBJ2-3 few TRBD1 TRBV6-1 CASSVDRGHADTQYF TGTGCCAGCAGTGTAGACAGGGGGCACGCAGATACGCAGTATTTT
TRBJ2-1 NA NA TRBV9 CASSVAGTYNEQFF TGTGCCAGCAGCGTAGCCGGGACTTACAATGAGCAGTTCTTC
TRBJ1-1 few NA TRBV11-2 CASSLGSWAEAFF TGTGCCAGCAGCTTAGGAAGTTGGGCGGAAGCTTTCTTT
TRBJ1-5 few TRBD1 TRBV4-1 CASSQEGGREPQHF TGCGCCAGCAGCCAAGAAGGGGGCAGGGAGCCCCAGCATTTT
TRBJ1-2 few TRBD1 TRBV19 CASGTGGYTF TGTGCCAGCGGGACAGGTGGCTACACCTTC
TRBJ1-1 NA TRBD1 TRBV5-6 CASSPGGPGAFF TGTGCCAGCAGCCCAGGGGGTCCCGGGGCTTTCTTT